This T cell receptor beta chain was documented in a study of OX40 agonist ivuxolimab in advanced cancers. Profiled with immunoSEQ multiplex PCR; TCRdb holds only in-frame clones, not every one. The table shows more than 100,000 clones, with roughly nine tenths occurring only once. The V and J ends lost 1 base and 5 bases respectively, with 16 bases between them. Germline CDR1 SGHRS, CDR2 YFSETQ. The CDR3 spans 16 residues. This TCR was sampled from an adult with an advanced solid tumor such as melanoma, head and neck, liver or kidney cancer. The rearrangement uses TRBV5-1 and TRBJ2-1, with D perhaps matching TRBD1 (6 bases). The sequencing here drew on CD4+ or CD8+ T cells sorted from blood, taken in a trial of the OX40 agonist ivuxolimab. The CDR3 reads CASSLLADRLNNEQFF. CDR3 bases: TGCGCCAGCAGCTTGTTGGCGGACAGATTGAACAATGAGCAGTTCTTC.